This T cell receptor beta chain appears in the sequencing data of a study of shared clonotypes between healthy human individuals. The V gene end was trimmed by 6 bases and the J gene end by 9 bases; junction bases not matched to a gene: 12. Germline lookup yields CDR1 SNHLY and CDR2 FYNNEI. This CDR3 has 14 residues. Authors' methods: ImmunoSEQ sequences covered only the junction and lacked quality scores; filtering therefore differed. The data were produced by immunoSEQ multiplex PCR, yet TCRdb's version contains in-frame clones alone and is incomplete. V and J calls and clone size come straight from that table; D and trimming were deduced from the DNA. Among over 700,000 clones, over 60% were seen once, and the ten largest hold under 2%.

This receptor was obtained from a woman in her twenties or thirties in good health. Sequenced material: memory CD4+ T cells sorted from blood. Subset of the sample: CD45RA-negative fraction. The chain is built from TRBV2 and TRBJ2-5, with 8 bases matching TRBD2. CDR3 sequence reads: CASSSLAGAKAQYF. In DNA, the CDR3 is TGTGCCAGCAGCTCTCTAGCGGGTGCCAAGGCCCAGTACTTC.